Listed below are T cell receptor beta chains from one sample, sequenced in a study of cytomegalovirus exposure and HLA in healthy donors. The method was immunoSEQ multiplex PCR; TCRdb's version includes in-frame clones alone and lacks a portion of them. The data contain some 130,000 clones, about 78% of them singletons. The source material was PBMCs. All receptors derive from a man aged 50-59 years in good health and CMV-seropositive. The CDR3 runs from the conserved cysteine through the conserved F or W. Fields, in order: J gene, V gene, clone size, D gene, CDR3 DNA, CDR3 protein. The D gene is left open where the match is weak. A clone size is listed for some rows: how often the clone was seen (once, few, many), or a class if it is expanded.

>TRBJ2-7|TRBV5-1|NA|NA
TGCGCCAGCAGCCCGTCCCGGGACGAGCAGTACTTC
CASSPSRDEQYF
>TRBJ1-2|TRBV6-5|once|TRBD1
TGTGCCAGCAGAGGGACAGGGGAGGTAGTGGATGGCTACACCTTC
CASRGTGEVVDGYTF
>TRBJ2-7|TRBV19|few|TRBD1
TGTGCCAGTAGTAGGGGACAGGAACCCTACGAGCAGTACTTC
CASSRGQEPYEQYF
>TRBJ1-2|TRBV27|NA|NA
TGTGCCAGCAGCTCCCTAGGGAGCCACGGCTATGGCTACACCTTC
CASSSLGSHGYGYTF
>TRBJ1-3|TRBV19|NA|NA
TGTGCCAGTAGTATGAAACAATACTGGACGGGAGTCTCTGGAAACACCATATATTTT
CASSMKQYWTGVSGNTIYF
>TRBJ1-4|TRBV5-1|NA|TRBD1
TGCGCCAGCAGCTCGCAGGCAGGGGGTATTAATGAAAAACTGTTTTTT
CASSSQAGGINEKLFF
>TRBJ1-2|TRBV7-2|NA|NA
TGTGCCAGCAGCTCCGACTGGCATGGCTACACCTTC
CASSSDWHGYTF
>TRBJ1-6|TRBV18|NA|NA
TGTGCCAGCTCACCACAAGGGGAATATTCACCCCTCCACTTT
CASSPQGEYSPLHF
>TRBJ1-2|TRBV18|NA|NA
TGTGCCAGCTCACCTGGAGGAGGGAACTATGGCTACACCTTC
CASSPGGGNYGYTF
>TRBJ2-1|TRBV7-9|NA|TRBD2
TGTGCCAGCAGCCCAATAGCGGGGGGGGATGAGCAGTTCTTC
CASSPIAGGDEQFF
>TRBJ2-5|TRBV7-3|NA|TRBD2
TGTGCCAGCAGCTTTTTCGGGAGGGCCGGAGAGACCCAGTACTTC
CASSFFGRAGETQYF
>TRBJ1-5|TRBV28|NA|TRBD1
TGTGCCAGCAGCTTGGGACAGGTGAGCAATCAGCCCCAGCATTTT
CASSLGQVSNQPQHF
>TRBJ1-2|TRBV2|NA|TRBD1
TGTGCCAGCAAGACCCGGACAGGGGGCGACTATGGCTACACCTTC
CASKTRTGGDYGYTF
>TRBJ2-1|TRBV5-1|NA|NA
TGCGCCAGCAGCCCACTGGGGGACACTGAGCAGTTCTTC
CASSPLGDTEQFF
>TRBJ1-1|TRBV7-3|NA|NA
TGTGCCAGCAGCTTAAGAGCAGGGAAGAACACTGAAGCTTTCTTT
CASSLRAGKNTEAFF
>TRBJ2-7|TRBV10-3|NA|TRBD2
TGTGCCATCAACCCCGGGACTACTTCCTACGAGCAGTACTTC
CAINPGTTSYEQYF
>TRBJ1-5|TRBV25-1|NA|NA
TGTGCCAGCAGTGAATATGGCAGCAATCAGCCCCAGCATTTT
CASSEYGSNQPQHF
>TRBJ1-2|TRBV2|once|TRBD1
TGTGCCAGCAGCCTCAGACCGACAGGGAGCAGCTATGGCTACACCTTC
CASSLRPTGSSYGYTF
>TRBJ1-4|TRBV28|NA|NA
TGTGCCAGCAGCCCTTCGGGGACACCCGATGAAAAACTGTTTTTT
CASSPSGTPDEKLFF
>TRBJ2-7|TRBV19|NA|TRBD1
TGTGCCAGTAGTACCTCCGGGACAGGGTCCTACGAGCAGTACTTC
CASSTSGTGSYEQYF
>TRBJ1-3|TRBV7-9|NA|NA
TGTGCCAGCAGCTTAGAAACAGGGAGTTACACCATATATTTT
CASSLETGSYTIYF